The 13 T cell receptor beta chains listed next were all sequenced from one sample in a study of CD8 T cells in Susac syndrome. cDNA came from about 0.5 to 1 ug RNA primed by random hexamers. TCRdb processed the immunoSEQ multiplex PCR reads anew with MiXCR; each CDR3 protein has one entry. The table lists some 57,000 distinct CDR3 sequences, approximately 94% of them singletons, with 0.15% to 0.25% in the top ten. The sequenced sample was CD8+ T cells from PBMCs. The source is a human donor in good health.

V gene TRBV19 combines with J gene TRBJ2-1, with TRBD1 matching over 7 bases. With 2 bases clipped from V and 6 bases from J, the junction kept 7 bases outside the gene matches. The germline V gene has CDR1 LNHDA and CDR2 SQIVND (reference sequence). The CDR3 contains 15 residues. For the CDR3, the DNA is TGTGCCAGTAGTATATCACTGGGACAGATCAATGAGCAGTTCTTC. Protein product: CASSISLGQINEQFF.

The V gene is TRBV7-9, the J gene TRBJ1-2, with a weak D call TRBD1 (6 bases). Trimming removed 4 bases from V and 4 bases from J, with 13 bases in between. Germline CDR1 and CDR2: SEHNR and FQNEAQ (reference sequence). The length of the CDR3 is 14 residues. CDR3 protein: CASSSQGRSYGYTF. CDR3 nucleotides: TGTGCCAGCAGCTCTCAGGGGCGCTCCTATGGCTACACCTTC.

The genes are TRBV27 and TRBJ2-3; D remains ambiguous. The CDR3 runs to 13 residues. CDR1 and CDR2 (germline): MNHEY, SMNVEV (reference sequence). Trimming stripped 3 bases from V and 2 bases from J, with 6 bases between. The CDR3 protein is CASSFIDTDTQYF. CDR3 coding DNA: TGTGCCAGCAGTTTTATAGACACAGATACGCAGTATTTT.

The genes are TRBV9 and TRBJ1-2, with 7 bases fitting TRBD1. Germline V gives CDR1 SGDLS, CDR2 YYNGEE. This CDR3 is built from 16 residues. V shed 0 bases, J shed 3 bases, and the junction held 8 bases outside the gene matches. DNA for the CDR3: TGTGCCAGCAGCGTAGAGGGGACAGCTCAGTACTATGGCTACACCTTC. As protein: CASSVEGTAQYYGYTF.

The chain links TRBV7-3 to TRBJ2-5; D assignment may be TRBD1 or TRBD2 (6 bases each). V lost 5 bases, J lost 4 bases, and 20 bases lay in between. Germline V lookup: CDR1 SGHTA, CDR2 FQGTGA. This CDR3 is built from 16 residues. DNA for the CDR3: TGTGCCAGCAGCGACCATGGGGGGCAAAGGAGAGAGACCCAGTACTTC. It encodes CASSDHGGQRRETQYF.

The rearrangement links TRBV5-5 to TRBJ2-5; a weak D match, TRBD1 (5 bases). The CDR3 runs to 18 residues. CDR1 is SGHKS, CDR2 YYEKEE, per germline (reference sequence). V dropped 3 bases and J dropped 0 bases, with 21 bases sitting between them. CDR3 region: CASSSMAVPPGYQETQYF. In DNA form, the CDR3 reads TGTGCCAGCAGCTCGATGGCGGTTCCTCCAGGGTACCAAGAGACCCAGTACTTC.

The rearrangement joins TRBV4-1 to TRBJ1-1, with TRBD1 matching 8 bases. Germline assignment: CDR1 MGHRA and CDR2 YSYEKL. The V and J ends lost 5 bases and 5 bases, in that order; junction bases with no gene match: 16. CDR3 size: 17 residues. The CDR3 protein is CASSGRDRRTVGTEAFF. CDR3 DNA sequence: TGCGCCAGCAGCGGTCGGGACAGGCGGACGGTGGGTACTGAAGCTTTCTTT.

For the CDR3, the DNA is TGTGCCAGCAGGCTCAGCGGGGGGGCGGGGGAGCAGTTCTTC. This sequence encodes CASRLSGGAGEQFF. The rearrangement uses TRBV28 and TRBJ2-1, with TRBD2 matching over 10 bases. This CDR3 spans 14 amino acids. With V trimmed by 6 bases and J by 10 bases, 9 bases remained unmatched. The germline V gene encodes CDR1 MDHEN and CDR2 SYDVKM.

This chain connects TRBV7-9 to TRBJ2-3; D is perhaps TRBD2 (6 bases). Germline V gene lookup returns CDR1 SEHNR and CDR2 FQNEAQ (reference sequence). Trimming took 5 bases from V and 0 from J, leaving 15 bases between them. The CDR3 has 16 residues. The CDR3 protein is CASSTYGTSSTDTQYF. The CDR3 nucleotides are TGTGCCAGCAGCACCTACGGGACTTCTAGCACAGATACGCAGTATTTT.

V gene TRBV6-5 combines with J gene TRBJ2-7; no reliable D call. The CDR3 has 13 amino acids. Germline CDR1 MNHEY, CDR2 SVGAGI. Trimming stripped 2 bases from V and 3 bases from J, with 8 bases between. CDR3 coding DNA: TGTGCCAGCAGTTACGTGCAGCACTACGAGCAGTACTTC. It yields the protein CASSYVQHYEQYF.

This clonotype was detected once. V gene TRBV20-1 combines with J gene TRBJ2-5; a weak D match, TRBD1 (7 bases). Between the trimmed V and J ends, which lost 0 bases and 3 bases, there was a span of 17 bases. CDR1 and CDR2 from the germline V gene are DFQATT and SNEGSKA (reference sequence). The CDR3 has 16 residues. The DNA for the CDR3 is TGCAGTGCTAGAGATGAGGAGGGGGCGATTGAAGAGACCCAGTACTTC. This gives the protein CSARDEEGAIEETQYF.

This clonotype was detected a few times. The chain joins TRBV13 to TRBJ2-7; D is undetermined. Germline CDR1 and CDR2: PRHDT and FYEKMQ (reference sequence). V lost 4 bases and J lost 2, with 18 bases in between. CDR3 length: 16 amino acids. DNA for the CDR3: TGTGCCAGCAGCTCAAAGACGGCACCTGGGCCCTACGAGCAGTACTTC. It encodes CASSSKTAPGPYEQYF.

The chain combines TRBV7-3 with TRBJ2-2; D is unresolved. This CDR3 is built from 16 residues. CDR1 is SGHTA, CDR2 FQGTGA, per germline. V was trimmed by 5 bases and J by 4 bases, leaving 17 bases between them. The CDR3 protein is CASSPERLGGTGELFF. The CDR3 region has the DNA TGTGCCAGCAGCCCCGAGAGGCTGGGTGGCACCGGGGAGCTGTTTTTT.